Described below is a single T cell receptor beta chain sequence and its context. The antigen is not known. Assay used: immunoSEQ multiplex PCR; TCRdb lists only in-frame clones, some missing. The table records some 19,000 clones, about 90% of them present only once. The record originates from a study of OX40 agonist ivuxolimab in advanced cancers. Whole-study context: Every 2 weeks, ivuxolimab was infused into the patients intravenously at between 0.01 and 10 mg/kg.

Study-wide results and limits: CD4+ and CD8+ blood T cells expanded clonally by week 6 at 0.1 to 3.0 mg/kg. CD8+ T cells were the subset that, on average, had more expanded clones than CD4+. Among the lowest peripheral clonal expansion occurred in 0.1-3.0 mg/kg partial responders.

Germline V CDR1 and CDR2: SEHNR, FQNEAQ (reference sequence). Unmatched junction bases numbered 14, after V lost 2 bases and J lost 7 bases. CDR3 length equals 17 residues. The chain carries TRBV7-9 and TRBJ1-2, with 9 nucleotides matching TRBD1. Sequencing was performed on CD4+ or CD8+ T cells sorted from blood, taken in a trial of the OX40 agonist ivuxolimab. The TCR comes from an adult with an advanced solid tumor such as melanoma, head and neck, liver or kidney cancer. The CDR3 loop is CASSLSAGTGTSSGYTF. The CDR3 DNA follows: TGTGCCAGCAGCTTATCGGCCGGGACAGGGACTTCTAGTGGCTACACCTTC.